This TCR beta chain was recovered during a study of T-cell memory formation after mild COVID-19. TCRdb passed the 5' RACE reads through MiXCR, listing each CDR3 protein once. The data show about 350,000 distinct CDR3 sequences, with roughly an eighth seen just once and roughly 20% held by the top ten. The length of the CDR3 is 12 residues. Between the trimmed V and J ends, which lost 0 bases and 5 bases, there was a span of 8 bases. Germline CDR1 is GTSNPN and CDR2 is SVGIG (reference sequence). The sample comprised PBMCs or a T cell subset sorted from them (not recorded which). The rearrangement links TRBV30 to TRBJ2-7; D possibly matches TRBD1 or TRBD2 (6 bases each). The clonotype comes from a man aged 18 to 29 who had mild COVID-19 (a few samples of this study predate the infection). Cell type and time point are not known. CDR3 sequence reads: CAWSVRGDEQYF. CDR3 nucleotides: TGTGCCTGGAGTGTGAGGGGGGACGAGCAGTACTTC.